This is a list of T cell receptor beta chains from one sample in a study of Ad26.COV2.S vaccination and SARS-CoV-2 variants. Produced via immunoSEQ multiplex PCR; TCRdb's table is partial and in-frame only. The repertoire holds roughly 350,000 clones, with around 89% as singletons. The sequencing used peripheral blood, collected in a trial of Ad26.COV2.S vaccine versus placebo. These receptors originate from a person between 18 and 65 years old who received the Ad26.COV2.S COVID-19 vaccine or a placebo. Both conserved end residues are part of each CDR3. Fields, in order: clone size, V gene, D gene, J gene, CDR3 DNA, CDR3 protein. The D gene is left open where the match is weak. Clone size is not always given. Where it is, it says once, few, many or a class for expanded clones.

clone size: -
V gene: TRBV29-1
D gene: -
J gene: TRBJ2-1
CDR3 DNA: TGCAGCGTTGACGGTCTGAGCTCCTACAATGAGCAGTTCTTC
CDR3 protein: CSVDGLSSYNEQFF

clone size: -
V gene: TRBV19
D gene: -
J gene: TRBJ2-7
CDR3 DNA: TGTGCCAGTAGTATTTTAAGGGGTGGGGAGCAGTACTTC
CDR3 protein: CASSILRGGEQYF

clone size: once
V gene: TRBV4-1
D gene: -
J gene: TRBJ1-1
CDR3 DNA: TGCGCCAGCAGCCAAGTTAAGGGGGTGACTGAAGCTTTCTTT
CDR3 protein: CASSQVKGVTEAFF

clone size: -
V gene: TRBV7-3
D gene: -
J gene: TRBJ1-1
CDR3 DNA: TGTGCCAGCAGCCCCCTTAAGGGCTATCTGAACACTGAAGCTTTCTTT
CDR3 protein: CASSPLKGYLNTEAFF

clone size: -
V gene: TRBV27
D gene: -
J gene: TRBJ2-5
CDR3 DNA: TGTGCCAGCAGCAGACAGTTAAAAGAGACCCAGTACTTC
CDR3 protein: CASSRQLKETQYF

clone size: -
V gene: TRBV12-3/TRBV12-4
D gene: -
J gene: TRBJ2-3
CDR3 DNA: TGTGCCAACAGCCTGGGGGCTCGAGATACGCAGTATTTT
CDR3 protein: CANSLGARDTQYF

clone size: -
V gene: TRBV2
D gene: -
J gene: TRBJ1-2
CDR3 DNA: TGTGCCAGCAGTGAAGTCGCGGACTTCGATGGCTACACCTTC
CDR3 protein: CASSEVADFDGYTF

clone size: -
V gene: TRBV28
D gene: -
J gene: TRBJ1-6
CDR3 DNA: TGTGCCAGCAGTTTGAAAAGGGCTAATTCACCCCTCCACTTT
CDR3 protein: CASSLKRANSPLHF

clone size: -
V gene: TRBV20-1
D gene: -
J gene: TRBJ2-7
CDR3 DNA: TGCAGTGCGGGGGCATCCTACGAGCAGTACTTC
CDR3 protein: CSAGASYEQYF

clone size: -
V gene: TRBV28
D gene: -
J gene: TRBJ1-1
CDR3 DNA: TGTGCCAGCAGTTTAACGGCACCGAGGGAAGCTTTCTTT
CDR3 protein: CASSLTAPREAFF

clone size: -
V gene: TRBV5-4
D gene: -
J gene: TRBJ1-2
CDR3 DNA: TGTGCCAGCAGCTTGGTGGAGGAATATGGCTACACCTTC
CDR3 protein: CASSLVEEYGYTF

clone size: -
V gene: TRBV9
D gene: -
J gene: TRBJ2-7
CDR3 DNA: TGTGCCAGCAGCGTACAGCCCGAGGGTTGGTACGAGCAGTACTTC
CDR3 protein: CASSVQPEGWYEQYF

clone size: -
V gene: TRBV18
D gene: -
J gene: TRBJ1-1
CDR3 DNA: TGTGCCAGCTCACCATTACCAGGGGAAACTGAAGCTTTCTTT
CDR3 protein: CASSPLPGETEAFF

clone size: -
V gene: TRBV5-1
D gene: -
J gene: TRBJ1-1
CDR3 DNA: TGCGCCAGCAGCTCGAGGCTCTGGGAGACTGAAGCTTTCTTT
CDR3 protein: CASSSRLWETEAFF

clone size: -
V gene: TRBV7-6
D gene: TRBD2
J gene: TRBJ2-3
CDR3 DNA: TGTGCCAGCAGCCGGACTAGCGGGAGTCGTGATACGCAGTATTTT
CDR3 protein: CASSRTSGSRDTQYF

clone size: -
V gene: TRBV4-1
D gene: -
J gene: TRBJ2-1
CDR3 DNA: TGCGCCAGCAACTTACAGGGAGCCCTAGTCAATGAGCAGTTCTTC
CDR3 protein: CASNLQGALVNEQFF

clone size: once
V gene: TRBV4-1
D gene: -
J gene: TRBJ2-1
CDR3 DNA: TGCGCCAGCAGCCCTACTCAGGGCCCCTACAATGAGCAGTTCTTC
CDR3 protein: CASSPTQGPYNEQFF

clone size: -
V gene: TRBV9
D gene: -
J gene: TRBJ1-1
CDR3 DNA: TGTGCCAGCAGCCGGGGGGGGCTCTTGGACACTGAAGCTTTCTTT
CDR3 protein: CASSRGGLLDTEAFF

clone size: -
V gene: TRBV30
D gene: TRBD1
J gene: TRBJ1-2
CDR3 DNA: TGTGCCTGGGACAGGGGGCAAGGCTACACCTTC
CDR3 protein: CAWDRGQGYTF

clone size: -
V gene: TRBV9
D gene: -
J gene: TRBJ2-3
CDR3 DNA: TGTGCCAGCAGCGCACAGGGGACTAGCACAGATACGCAGTATTTT
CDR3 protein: CASSAQGTSTDTQYF

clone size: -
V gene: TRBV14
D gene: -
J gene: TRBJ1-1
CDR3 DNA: TGTGCCAGCAGCCAAGAGCACACGCAAGCTTTCTTT
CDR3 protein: CASSQEHTQAFF

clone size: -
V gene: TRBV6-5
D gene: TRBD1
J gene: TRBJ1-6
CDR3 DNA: TGTGCCAGCAGACTGACAGGGTACGGGTCACCCCTCCACTTT
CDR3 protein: CASRLTGYGSPLHF

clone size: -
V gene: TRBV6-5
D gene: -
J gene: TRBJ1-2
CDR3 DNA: TGTGCCAGGACCACCCAGTATGGCTACACCTTC
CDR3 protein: CARTTQYGYTF

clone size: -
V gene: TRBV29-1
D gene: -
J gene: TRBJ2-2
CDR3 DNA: TGCAGCGTTGTTGGGGGCCCTGCGAACACCGGGGAGCTGTTTTTT
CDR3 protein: CSVVGGPANTGELFF

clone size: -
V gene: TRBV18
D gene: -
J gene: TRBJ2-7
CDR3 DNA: TGTGCCAGCTCCCCAACACTAACCTACGAGCAGTACTTC
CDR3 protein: CASSPTLTYEQYF